This entry concerns a single T cell receptor beta chain. Its antigen is currently unknown. The data were obtained in a study of T cell repertoires in cytomegalovirus infection. Background on the study: TCR beta signatures that were public indicated CMV infection and matching HLA type.

CDR1 DFQATT and CDR2 SNEGSKA come from the germline V gene (reference sequence). The CDR3 has 11 amino acids. Trimming cost V 5 bases and J 4 bases, with 8 bases left between them. TCRdb itself ran the reads through MiXCR, one entry per CDR3 protein. The sample yields about 600,000 distinct CDR3 sequences, 20% to 30% seen once. Study-level points and caveats: Within the response measured ex vivo, HLA-C-restricted CMV-specific TCR beta clonotypes were dominant. Totalled public TCR beta family frequency picked out people who carried CMV plus the relevant HLA.

The chain carries TRBV20-1 and TRBJ1-1, with no clear D. The sequenced sample was CD8+ T cells from PBMCs. This TCR derives from a human donor in good health (CMV status not recorded). Some clones in this sample may be carry-over from other donors' samples. Here the CDR3 reads CSASQSTEAFF. In nucleotides, the CDR3 is TGCAGTGCTTCACAGAGCACTGAAGCTTTCTTT.